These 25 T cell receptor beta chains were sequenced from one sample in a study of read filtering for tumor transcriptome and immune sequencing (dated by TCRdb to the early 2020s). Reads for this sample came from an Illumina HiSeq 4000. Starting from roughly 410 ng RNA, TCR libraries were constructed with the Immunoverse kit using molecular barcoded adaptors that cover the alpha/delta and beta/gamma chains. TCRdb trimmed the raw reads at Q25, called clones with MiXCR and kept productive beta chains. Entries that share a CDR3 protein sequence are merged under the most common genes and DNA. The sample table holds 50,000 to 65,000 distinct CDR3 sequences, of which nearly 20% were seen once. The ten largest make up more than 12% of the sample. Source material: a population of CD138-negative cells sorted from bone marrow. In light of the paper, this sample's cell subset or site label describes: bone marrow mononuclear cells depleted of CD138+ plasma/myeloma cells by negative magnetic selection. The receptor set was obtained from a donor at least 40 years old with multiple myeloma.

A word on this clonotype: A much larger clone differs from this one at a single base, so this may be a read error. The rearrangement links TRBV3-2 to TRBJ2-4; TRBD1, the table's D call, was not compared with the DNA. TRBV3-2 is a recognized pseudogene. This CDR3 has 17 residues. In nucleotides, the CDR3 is TGTGCCAGCAGCCAGGAGGGGCGCCAACTAGCCAAAAACATTCAGTACTTC. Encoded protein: CASSQEGRQLAKNIQYF.

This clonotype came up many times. The CDR3 loop reads CASIESPAVGETQYF. In DNA, the CDR3 is TGTGCCAGCATTGAGAGTCCAGCGGTCGGGGAGACCCAGTACTTC. V usage is TRBV6-2 or TRBV6-3 and J usage is TRBJ2-5; possible D gene TRBD2, 5 bases. The CDR3 contains 15 residues. Per germline, CDR1 MNHEY and CDR2 SVGEGT. The V and J ends lost 7 bases and 5 bases respectively, with 20 bases between them.

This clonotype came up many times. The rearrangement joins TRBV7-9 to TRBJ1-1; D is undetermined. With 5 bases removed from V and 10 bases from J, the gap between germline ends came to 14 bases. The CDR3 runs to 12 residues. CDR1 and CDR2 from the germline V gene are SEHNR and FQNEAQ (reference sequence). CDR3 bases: TGTGCCAGCAGCACAAGGGTTGTTGGAGCTTTCTTT. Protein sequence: CASSTRVVGAFF.

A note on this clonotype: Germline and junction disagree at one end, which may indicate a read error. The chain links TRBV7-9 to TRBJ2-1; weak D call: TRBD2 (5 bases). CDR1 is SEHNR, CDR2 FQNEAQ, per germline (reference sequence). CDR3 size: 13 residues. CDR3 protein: CASSQKRADEEFF. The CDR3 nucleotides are TGTGCCAGCAGCCAGAAACGAGCGGACGAGGAGTTCTTT.

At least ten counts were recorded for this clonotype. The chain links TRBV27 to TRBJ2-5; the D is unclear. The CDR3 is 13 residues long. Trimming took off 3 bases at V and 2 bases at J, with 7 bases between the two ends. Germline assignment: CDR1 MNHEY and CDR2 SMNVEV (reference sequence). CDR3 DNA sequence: TGTGCCAGCAGTTTGCGGCTACAAGAGACCCAGTACTTC. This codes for CASSLRLQETQYF.

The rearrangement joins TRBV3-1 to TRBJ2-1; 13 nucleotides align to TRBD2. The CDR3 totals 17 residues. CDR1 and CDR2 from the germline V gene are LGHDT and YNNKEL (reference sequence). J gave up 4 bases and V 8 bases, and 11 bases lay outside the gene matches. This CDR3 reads CASSGLAGEGRYNEQFF. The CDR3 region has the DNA TGTGCCAGCTCCGGACTAGCGGGAGAGGGGCGGTACAATGAGCAGTTCTTC.

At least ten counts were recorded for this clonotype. CDR3 nucleotides: TGTGCCAGCAGCCTGCAAGCGGGGGGGGAGACCCAGTACTTC. This gives the protein CASSLQAGGETQYF. The chain couples TRBV3-1 to TRBJ2-5, with 10 bases aligning to TRBD2. This CDR3 contains 14 residues. The trim removed 4 bases at V and 5 bases at J, leaving 4 bases unmatched. Germline CDR1 is LGHDT and CDR2 is YNNKEL (reference sequence).

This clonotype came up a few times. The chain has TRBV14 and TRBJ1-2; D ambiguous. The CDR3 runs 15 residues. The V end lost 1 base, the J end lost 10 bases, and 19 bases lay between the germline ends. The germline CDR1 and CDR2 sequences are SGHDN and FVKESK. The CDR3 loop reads CASSQAFSVSKDYTF. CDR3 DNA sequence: TGTGCCAGCAGCCAAGCGTTCAGCGTCTCCAAAGACTACACCTTC.

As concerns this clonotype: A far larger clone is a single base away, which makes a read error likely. The CDR3 sequence is CGSSNTDTQYF. As DNA, the CDR3 is TGTGGCAGCAGCAACACAGATACGCAGTATTTT. This chain links TRBV6-5 with TRBJ2-3, with D hard to call. Germline CDR1 reads MNHEY; CDR2 reads SVGAGI. The CDR3 sequence is 11 residues long.

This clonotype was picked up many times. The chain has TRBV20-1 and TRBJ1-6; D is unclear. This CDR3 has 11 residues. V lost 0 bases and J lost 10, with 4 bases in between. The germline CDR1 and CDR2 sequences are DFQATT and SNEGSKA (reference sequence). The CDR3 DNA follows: TGCAGTGCTAGAGATCGGTCACCCCTCCACTTT. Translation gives CSARDRSPLHF.

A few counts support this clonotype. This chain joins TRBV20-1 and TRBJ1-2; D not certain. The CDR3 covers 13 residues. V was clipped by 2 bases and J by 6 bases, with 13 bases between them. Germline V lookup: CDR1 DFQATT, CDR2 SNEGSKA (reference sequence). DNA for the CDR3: TGCAGTGCTAGACCCACGGACTCCGATGGCTACACCTTC. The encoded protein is CSARPTDSDGYTF.

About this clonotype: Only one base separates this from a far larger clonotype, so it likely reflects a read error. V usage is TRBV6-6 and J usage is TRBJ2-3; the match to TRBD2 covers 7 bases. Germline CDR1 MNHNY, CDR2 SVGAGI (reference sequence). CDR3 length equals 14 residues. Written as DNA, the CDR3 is TGTGCCAGCAGTGGTCAAAGCGGGGCAGATATGCAGTATTTT. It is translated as CASSGQSGADMQYF.

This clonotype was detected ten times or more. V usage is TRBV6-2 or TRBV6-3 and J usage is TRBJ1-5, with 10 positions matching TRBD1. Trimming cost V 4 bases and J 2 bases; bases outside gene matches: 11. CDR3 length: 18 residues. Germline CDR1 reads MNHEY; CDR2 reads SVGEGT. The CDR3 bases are TGTGCCAGCAGTTCCCCAAGGACAGGGGGGGTTCGCAATCAGCCCCAGCATTTT. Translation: CASSSPRTGGVRNQPQHF.

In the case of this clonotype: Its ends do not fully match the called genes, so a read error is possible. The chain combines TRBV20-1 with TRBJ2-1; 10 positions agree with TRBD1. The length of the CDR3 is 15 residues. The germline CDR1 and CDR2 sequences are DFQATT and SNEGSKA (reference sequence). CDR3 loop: CSVATTTGGHNEQLF. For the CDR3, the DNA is TGCAGTGTCGCAACTACGACAGGGGGCCACAATGAGCAGCTCTTC.

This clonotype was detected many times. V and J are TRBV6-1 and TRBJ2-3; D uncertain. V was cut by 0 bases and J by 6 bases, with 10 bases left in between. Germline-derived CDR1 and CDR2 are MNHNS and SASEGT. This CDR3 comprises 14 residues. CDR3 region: CASSEAVSPDTQYF. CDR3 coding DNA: TGTGCCAGCAGTGAAGCTGTTAGTCCCGATACGCAGTATTTT.

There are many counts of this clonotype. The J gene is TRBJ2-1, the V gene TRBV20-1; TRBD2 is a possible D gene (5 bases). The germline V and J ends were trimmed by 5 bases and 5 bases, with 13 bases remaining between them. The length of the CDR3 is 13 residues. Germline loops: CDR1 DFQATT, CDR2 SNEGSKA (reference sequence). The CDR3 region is CSAGAGKNNEQFF. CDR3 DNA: TGCAGTGCTGGCGCCGGGAAGAACAATGAGCAGTTCTTC.

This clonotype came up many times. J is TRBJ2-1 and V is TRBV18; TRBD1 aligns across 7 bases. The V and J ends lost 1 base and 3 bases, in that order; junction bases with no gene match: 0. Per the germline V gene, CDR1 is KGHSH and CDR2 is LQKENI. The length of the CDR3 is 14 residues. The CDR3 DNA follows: TGTGCCAGCTCACCACACAGGGGCTACAATGAGCAGTTCTTC. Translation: CASSPHRGYNEQFF.

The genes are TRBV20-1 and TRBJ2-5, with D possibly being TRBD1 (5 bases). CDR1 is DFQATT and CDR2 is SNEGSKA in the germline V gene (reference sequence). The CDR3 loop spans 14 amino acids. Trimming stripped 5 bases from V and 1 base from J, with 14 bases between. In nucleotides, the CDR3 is TGCAGTGCTCAAAGGGGCGCTACCCAAGAGACCCAGTACTTC. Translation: CSAQRGATQETQYF.

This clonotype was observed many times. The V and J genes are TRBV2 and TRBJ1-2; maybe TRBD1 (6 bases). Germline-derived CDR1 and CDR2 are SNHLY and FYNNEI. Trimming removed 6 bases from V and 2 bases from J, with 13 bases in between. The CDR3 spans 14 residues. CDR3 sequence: CASSPDRYNYGYTF. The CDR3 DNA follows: TGTGCCAGCAGCCCAGACAGGTACAACTATGGCTACACCTTC.

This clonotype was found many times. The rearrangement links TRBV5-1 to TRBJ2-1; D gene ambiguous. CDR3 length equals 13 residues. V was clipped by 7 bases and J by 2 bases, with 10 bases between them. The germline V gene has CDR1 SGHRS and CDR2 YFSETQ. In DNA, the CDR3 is TGCGCCAGCTCCGATACACCCTACAATGAGCAGTTCTTC. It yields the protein CASSDTPYNEQFF.

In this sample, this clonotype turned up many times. The CDR3 protein is CASSAGDRANSPLHF. For the CDR3, the DNA is TGTGCCAGCAGCGCGGGGGACAGGGCTAATTCACCCCTCCACTTT. This chain connects TRBV7-9 to TRBJ1-6; TRBD1 agrees at 9 bases. Germline CDR1 SEHNR, CDR2 FQNEAQ (reference sequence). This CDR3 is built from 15 residues. Losses at the gene ends were 5 bases for V and 6 bases for J; bases not matched to a gene: 5.

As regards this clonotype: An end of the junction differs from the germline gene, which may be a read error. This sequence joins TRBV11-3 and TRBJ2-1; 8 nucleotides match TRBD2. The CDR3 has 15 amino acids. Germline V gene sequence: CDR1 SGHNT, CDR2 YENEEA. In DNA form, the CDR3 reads TGTGTCAGCAGCTTAAGACTAGCGCGGGGCAATGAGCGGTTCTTC. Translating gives CVSSLRLARGNERFF.

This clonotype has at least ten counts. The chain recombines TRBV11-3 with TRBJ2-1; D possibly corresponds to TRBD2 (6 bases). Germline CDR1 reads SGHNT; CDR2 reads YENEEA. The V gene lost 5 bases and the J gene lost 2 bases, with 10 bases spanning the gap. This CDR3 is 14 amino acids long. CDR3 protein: CASSGDSTYNEQFF. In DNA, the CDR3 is TGTGCCAGCAGCGGGGACTCAACCTACAATGAGCAGTTCTTC.

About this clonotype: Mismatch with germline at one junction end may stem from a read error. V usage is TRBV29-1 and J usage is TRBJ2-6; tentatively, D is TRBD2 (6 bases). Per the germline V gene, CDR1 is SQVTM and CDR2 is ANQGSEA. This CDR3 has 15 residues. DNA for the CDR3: TGCAGCCTTGAGCGGGTCGGGCTTGGGGCCAACGTCCTGACTTTC. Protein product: CSLERVGLGANVLTF.

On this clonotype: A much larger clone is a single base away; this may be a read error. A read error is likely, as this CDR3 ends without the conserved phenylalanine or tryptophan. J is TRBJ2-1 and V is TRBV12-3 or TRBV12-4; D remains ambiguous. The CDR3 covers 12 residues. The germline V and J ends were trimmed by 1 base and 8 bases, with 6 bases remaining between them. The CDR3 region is CASSLGVDEQFY. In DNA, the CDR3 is TGTGCCAGCAGTTTAGGGGTCGATGAGCAGTTCTAC.